The 12 T cell receptor beta chains below were found in one sample sequenced in a study of blood T cells in healthy people across ages (dated by TCRdb to between 2014 and 2017). Library preparation employed 5' RACE. TCRdb shows the sequencer as Illumina HiSeq 2500. A second roughly 7 to 12 cycle PCR used a sample-barcoded 5' primer and a J-beta primer mix. Clones were called with MiXCR by TCRdb after fastp trimmed the public reads at Q25, and only in-frame beta chains were retained. A single entry per CDR3 protein holds the most common genes and DNA from its merged rows. The sample records roughly 1,700,000 distinct CDR3 sequences, 28% of which are singletons. Roughly 8% of the sample is held by the ten biggest clonotypes. The sequenced sample consisted of blood. The receptors come from a woman in her thirties in good health.

This clonotype was seen only a few times. V gene TRBV12-3 or TRBV12-4 combines with J gene TRBJ2-7; D possibly corresponds to TRBD1 (6 bases). The CDR3 consists of 14 residues. Trimming cost V 2 bases and J 7 bases, with 15 bases left between them. In DNA, the CDR3 is TGTGCCAGCAGTTTATGGCGGGCCCAGGGGGAGCAGTACTTC. It yields the protein CASSLWRAQGEQYF.

In DNA, the CDR3 is TGTGCCAGCAGCTCGGTTCCCCCCTCAGGCGAGCAGTTCTTC. Protein sequence: CASSSVPPSGEQFF. This chain uses TRBV21-1 with TRBJ2-1; the table's D call, TRBD1, has no DNA check behind it. TRBV21-1 is classified as a pseudogene. CDR3 length: 14 amino acids.

With regard to this clonotype: The junction differs from germline at one of its ends, possibly a read error. The chain uses TRBV14 and TRBJ1-2; TRBD1 might be the D (6 bases). The CDR3 sequence is 12 residues long. CDR1 is SGHDN and CDR2 is FVKESK in the germline V gene. This CDR3 reads CASRHRVQGYTF. The CDR3 DNA sequence: TGTGCCAGCCGCCACAGGGTTCAAGGCTACACCTTC. Full variable domain (missing parts from reference TRBV14 and TRBJ1-2): EAGVTQFPSHSVIEKGQTVTLRCDPISGHDNLYWYRRVMGKEIKFLLHFVKESKQDESGMPNNRFLAERTGGTYSTLKVQPAELEDSGVYFCASRHRVQGYTFGSGTRLTVV.

This clonotype was seen more than once but under ten times. V gene TRBV11-2 combines with J gene TRBJ2-1; TRBD2 matches at 15 bases. Germline V CDR1 and CDR2: SGHAT, FQNNGV. The CDR3 is 18 residues long. The J segment lost 4 bases and the V segment lost 3 bases, leaving 7 bases of the junction unmatched. The CDR3 reads CASSFSAGTSGRYNEQFF. The CDR3 DNA is TGTGCCAGCAGCTTCTCCGCCGGGACTAGCGGGAGGTACAATGAGCAGTTCTTC. The entire variable domain, with the rest obtained from reference TRBV11-2 and TRBJ2-1, is as follows: EAGVAQSPRYKIIEKRQSVAFWCNPISGHATLYWYQQILGQGPKLLIQFQNNGVVDDSQLPKDRFSAERLKGVDSTLKIQPAKLEDSAVYLCASSFSAGTSGRYNEQFFGPGTRLTVL.

Worth noting for this clonotype: A single base separates this from a much larger clone, so it may be a read error. The V gene is TRBV7-3, the J gene TRBJ2-5; the match to TRBD2 covers 7 bases. Losses at the gene ends were 2 bases for V and 4 bases for J; bases not matched to a gene: 4. The CDR3 is 14 amino acids. From germline, CDR1 is SGHTA and CDR2 FQGTGA. The CDR3 protein is CASSLWGGGETQYF. Written as DNA, the CDR3 is TGTGCCAGCAGCTTATGGGGGGGGGGAGAGACCCAGTACTTC.

This clonotype was seen at least ten times. The rearrangement links TRBV7-2 to TRBJ2-7, with TRBD2 matching over 8 bases. The J segment lost 3 bases and the V segment lost 1 base, leaving 5 bases of the junction unmatched. The germline gives CDR1 SGHTA, CDR2 FQGNSA. CDR3 length equals 15 residues. The CDR3 is CASSLGGSGIYEQYF. The DNA of the CDR3 is TGTGCCAGCAGCTTAGGAGGTAGCGGGATCTACGAGCAGTACTTC.

This clonotype was seen at least ten times. The chain is built from TRBV7-2 and TRBJ1-5; TRBD1 is a possible D gene (6 bases). The CDR3 runs to 14 residues. Trimming took off 1 base at V and 6 bases at J, with 10 bases between the two ends. Germline lookup yields CDR1 SGHTA and CDR2 FQGNSA. The CDR3 spells CASSLDRAGQPQHF. CDR3 DNA sequence: TGTGCCAGCAGCTTAGACAGGGCGGGTCAGCCCCAGCATTTT.

This clonotype was recorded at least ten times. The V gene is TRBV12-3 or TRBV12-4, the J gene TRBJ2-7; D possibly matches TRBD1 or TRBD2 (5 bases each). The CDR3 spans 15 residues. Trimming took 1 base from V and 0 from J, leaving 10 bases between them. The CDR3 region has the DNA TGTGCCAGCAGTTTAGGGGACCCCGGCTCCTACGAGCAGTACTTC. It is translated as CASSLGDPGSYEQYF.

The table lists this clonotype with many counts. CDR3 coding DNA: TGTGCCAGCAGCCAGGGACACAAGGCCTACGAGCAGTACTTC. Its protein is CASSQGHKAYEQYF. The V call is TRBV3-1, the J call TRBJ2-7, with D possibly TRBD1 on 6 matching bases. The CDR3 sequence is 14 residues long. Germline assignment: CDR1 LGHDT and CDR2 YNNKEL (reference sequence). The ends were cut back, 3 bases at V and 2 bases at J, with 11 bases in the middle.

A few counts support this clonotype. The genes are TRBV14 and TRBJ2-4; TRBD2 matches 9 bases. Germline V gene sequence: CDR1 SGHDN, CDR2 FVKESK. V dropped 0 bases and J dropped 13; count of bases not matched to a gene: 13. This CDR3 region has 16 residues. The CDR3 DNA reads as TGTGCCAGCAGCCAAGATAACGGACCTAGCGGGGTTCAGCAGTACTTC. Encoded protein: CASSQDNGPSGVQQYF.

Details on this clonotype: An end of the junction differs from the germline gene, which may be a read error. This rearrangement joins TRBV6-6 to TRBJ2-1; D is unresolved. This CDR3 has 13 residues. The germline V gene has CDR1 MNHNY and CDR2 SVGAGI (reference sequence). CDR3 protein: CASSFSSNNEQLF. The CDR3 DNA follows: TGTGCCAGCAGCTTTAGTTCTAACAATGAGCAGCTCTTC.

The chain links TRBV5-1 to TRBJ2-2; D is possibly TRBD1 (5 bases). Germline CDR1 is SGHRS and CDR2 is YFSETQ. The germline V and J ends were trimmed by 3 bases and 7 bases, with 16 bases remaining between them. This CDR3 comprises 15 residues. The CDR3 DNA is TGCGCCAGCAGCTCAGGGCAGGCGGCCGGCGGGGAGCTGTTTTTT. It encodes CASSSGQAAGGELFF.